The clone carrying this T cell receptor (beta chain) was observed at least ten times. Its antigen is undetermined. Germline lookup yields CDR1 SQVTM and CDR2 ANQGSEA. J lost 7 bases, V lost 0 bases, and 10 bases had no gene match. The CDR3 is 15 amino acids. This specimen belongs to a study of human T cells and chemical hapten exposure. Study-level background: Patients, mostly women, had alopecia areata, alopecia totalis or alopecia universalis. Findings of the study overall: More PT1 expanded TCRs went with higher patch test scores.

What the library attached to individual cDNA molecules were unique molecular identifiers. TCRdb recomputed calls from the RACE reads with MiXCR, one row per CDR3 protein. The sample includes 40,000 to 45,000 distinct CDR3 sequences, 8.9% of them seen just once. Documented time point: patch test 2, 6 weeks after DPC sensitization. Treatment: therapeutic diphenylcyclopropenone sensitization with weekly scalp DPC. Venepuncture was done earlier than the placement of each patch test. The starting material was whole blood, obtained in connection with sensitization to the hapten diphenylcyclopropenone (DPC). This TCR was sampled from a woman between 40 and 55 years old with alopecia areata. Some clones in this sample may be carry-over from other donors' samples. The chain is built from TRBV29-1 and TRBJ2-7; 9 bases are a match to TRBD1. CDR3 bases: TGCAGCGTTGAAGATGGGAACAGGGGGCGAAGGGAGCAGTACTTC. Translation: CSVEDGNRGRREQYF.